Listed below are T cell receptor beta chains from one sample, sequenced in a study of neurological immune-mediated disorders. A single record per CDR3 protein comes from TCRdb applying MiXCR to the 5' RACE reads. The sample records 84,000 or so distinct CDR3 sequences, 3.5% to 4.5% being singletons. The sample was PBMCs. The receptors were sampled from a woman aged 60-75 years with multiple sclerosis. CDR3s include the opening cysteine and the closing phenylalanine or tryptophan. A D gene is named only where the DNA matches it firmly. Clone size is shown for a subset of rows, as once, few, many or a class of expanded clone.

>TRBV30|.|many|TRBJ2-1
TGTGCCTCCTGGGTAGCGGACTCCTACAATGAGCGGTTCTTC
CASWVADSYNERFF
>TRBV5-4|.|many|TRBJ2-4
TGTGCCAGCAGCTTGCCAGGGCCACCCCTCACTCACGCCAAAAACATTCAGTACTTC
CASSLPGPPLTHAKNIQYF
>TRBV12-3/TRBV12-4|.|many|TRBJ2-2
TGTGCCAGCAGTTTCGGGGGGAACACCGGGGAGCTGTTTTTT
CASSFGGNTGELFF
>TRBV7-9|.|many|TRBJ1-1
TGTGCCAGCAGCAGCTTTTGGCGGGGGAGGAACACTGAAGCTTTCTTT
CASSSFWRGRNTEAFF
>TRBV12-3/TRBV12-4|.|many|TRBJ2-2
TGTGCCAGCAGTTTTCAGGGGGGGGGCACCGGGGAGCTGTTTTTT
CASSFQGGGTGELFF
>TRBV20-1|.|many|TRBJ1-1
TGCAGTGCTAGAGTGCAGGGGTTCGTGAACACTGAAGCTTTCTTT
CSARVQGFVNTEAFF
>TRBV12-3/TRBV12-4|TRBD1|many|TRBJ1-2
TGTGCCAGCAGCAGGGGGTATGGCTACACCTTC
CASSRGYGYTF
>TRBV7-8|TRBD2|many|TRBJ2-2
TGTGCCAGCAGCTTAGCGGCTAGCGGGGGGGCGGGAGACACCGGGGAGCTGTTTTTT
CASSLAASGGAGDTGELFF
>TRBV28|.|.|TRBJ1-5
TGTGCCAGCAGTTCTGCGGGGCATGTTTTTCAGCCCCAGCATTTT
CASSSAGHVFQPQHF
>TRBV5-1|.|many|TRBJ2-1
TGCGCCAGCGGAGTATTAAATGGCATTAACAATGAGCAGTTCTTC
CASGVLNGINNEQFF
>TRBV4-1|.|.|TRBJ1-1
TGCGCCAGCAGCCAGTCGGGACTCTATATAGGGGCTTTCTTT
CASSQSGLYIGAFF
>TRBV24-1|.|many|TRBJ1-2
TGTGCCACCAGTGACGGGACACCCGATGGCTATGGCTACACCTTC
CATSDGTPDGYGYTF
>TRBV5-6|.|many|TRBJ2-3
TGTGCCAGCAGCTTGGGGGACCCCGCGGATACGCAGTATTTT
CASSLGDPADTQYF
>TRBV28|.|many|TRBJ2-7
TGTGCCAGCAGTTTGCGGAACGAGCAGTACTTC
CASSLRNEQYF
>TRBV18|TRBD1|.|TRBJ2-7
TGTGCCAGCTCACCAGGGACAGGGATCTACGAGCAGTACTTC
CASSPGTGIYEQYF
>TRBV5-1|.|many|TRBJ1-1
TGCGCCAGCAGCTTGGCTTCCACTGAAGCTTTCTTT
CASSLASTEAFF
>TRBV11-2|TRBD1|many|TRBJ1-5
TGTGCCAGCAGCCTGGACAGGGATGTCGGTCAGCCCCAGCATTTT
CASSLDRDVGQPQHF
>TRBV5-6|.|many|TRBJ1-4
TGTGCCAGCAGTAAAGCGGGTGTGGCTGAAAAACTGTTTTTT
CASSKAGVAEKLFF
>TRBV7-6|TRBD2|many|TRBJ2-3
TGTGCCAGCAGCGCCTTCTCAGGGACTAGCGGGGGGGCAGATACGCAGTATTTT
CASSAFSGTSGGADTQYF
>TRBV28|TRBD2|many|TRBJ2-7
TGTGCCAGCAGACGGACTAGCGGGGACTCCTACGAGCAGTACTTC
CASRRTSGDSYEQYF
>TRBV7-9|.|many|TRBJ2-6
TGTGCCAGCAGCTCGGGCAGGGTAGCCGGGGCCAACGTCCTGACTTTC
CASSSGRVAGANVLTF
>TRBV5-1|.|many|TRBJ2-3
TGCGCCAGCAGCACTCAATCTAGCGCAGATACGCAGTATTTT
CASSTQSSADTQYF
>TRBV20-1|.|many|TRBJ1-5
TGCAGTGCTAGAGATCCAAAGCAGAATCAGCCCCAGCATTTT
CSARDPKQNQPQHF
>TRBV7-9|TRBD1|many|TRBJ1-2
TGTGCCAGCAGGGCCATCCTGACAGGGAACTATGGCTACACCTTC
CASRAILTGNYGYTF
>TRBV5-1|TRBD2|many|TRBJ2-1
TGCGCCAGCAGCTTGGGGACTAGCGGGGGGCTTGGCAATGAGCAGTTCTTC
CASSLGTSGGLGNEQFF
>TRBV3-1|TRBD1|many|TRBJ1-6
TGTGCCAGCAGCCAGGGACAGGGTAATTCACCCCTCCACTTT
CASSQGQGNSPLHF
>TRBV29-1|TRBD1|many|TRBJ1-4
TGCAGCGTTGGGACAGGCACTAATGAAAAACTGTTTTTT
CSVGTGTNEKLFF
>TRBV12-3/TRBV12-4|.|many|TRBJ1-1
TGTGCCAACAAGGGCCAGATGAACACTGAAGCTTTCTTT
CANKGQMNTEAFF
>TRBV27|.|many|TRBJ1-2
TGTGCCAGCAGTTTCGGGGGGGCCGGCTATGGCTACACCTTC
CASSFGGAGYGYTF
>TRBV27|.|many|TRBJ2-5
TGTGCCAGCAGTTTTCGAGGGGAACGGACCCAGTACTTC
CASSFRGERTQYF
>TRBV5-1|.|many|TRBJ1-3
TGCGCCAGCAGCTTGGACACTTACTCTGGAAACACCATATATTTT
CASSLDTYSGNTIYF
>TRBV7-8|TRBD1|many|TRBJ2-7
TGTGCCAGCAGCTTATCCCAAGGGACAGTTAACTCCTACGAGCAGTACTTC
CASSLSQGTVNSYEQYF
>TRBV14|.|few|TRBJ2-2
TGTGCCAGCAGCCTAGTGAGGAACACCGGGGAGCTGTTTTTT
CASSLVRNTGELFF
>TRBV5-1|.|many|TRBJ1-1
TGCGCCAGCAGCTTGAACTCTGGGAACACTGAAGCTTTCTTT
CASSLNSGNTEAFF
>TRBV6-1|.|many|TRBJ1-2
TGTGCCAGCAGTGAACAGGGGCTTAGTGGCTACACCTTC
CASSEQGLSGYTF
>TRBV5-1|.|many|TRBJ1-2
TGCGCCAGCAGCTCCGGGGGGAACTATGGCTACACCTTC
CASSSGGNYGYTF
>TRBV7-2|.|.|TRBJ2-3
TGTGCCAGCAACGATAGACAGACAGATACGCAGTATTTT
CASNDRQTDTQYF
>TRBV20-1|TRBD1|many|TRBJ2-1
TGCAGTGCTCCTACAACCGACAGGGTAGCCTACAATGAGCAGTTCTTC
CSAPTTDRVAYNEQFF
>TRBV18|TRBD2|many|TRBJ2-1
TGTGCCAGCTCACCACTGTCTAGGACTAGCGGGGGTGATGAGCAGTTCTTC
CASSPLSRTSGGDEQFF
>TRBV20-1|.|many|TRBJ1-3
TGCAGTGCTAGAGATCCATGGGACACCGCTACTGGAAACACCATATATTTT
CSARDPWDTATGNTIYF
>TRBV20-1|.|many|TRBJ2-5
TGCAGTGCTAGAGATCTCACCTACCAAGAGACCCAGTACTTC
CSARDLTYQETQYF
>TRBV2|.|many|TRBJ2-1
TGTGCCAGCAGTGAACTCCCAGGGACCTACAATGAGCAGTTCTTC
CASSELPGTYNEQFF
>TRBV20-1|TRBD1|many|TRBJ1-5
TGCAGTGCTAGAGGACTCACAGGGGTCTCTTCCAATCAGCCCCAGCATTTT
CSARGLTGVSSNQPQHF
>TRBV15|.|many|TRBJ2-5
TGTGCCACCAGCATCGGCCTTGGCGGTCAAGAGACCCAGTACTTC
CATSIGLGGQETQYF
>TRBV4-2|.|many|TRBJ1-6
TGTGCCAGCAGCCAAGATTGGGGGAATTCACCCCTCCACTTT
CASSQDWGNSPLHF
>TRBV18|.|few|TRBJ1-5
TGTGCCAGCTCAGTAGGGACGGGCAATCAGCCCCAGCATTTT
CASSVGTGNQPQHF
>TRBV7-2|TRBD1|many|TRBJ1-2
TGTGCCAGCAGCGTACAGGGGGCAGACTATGGCTACACCTTC
CASSVQGADYGYTF
>TRBV2|TRBD2|few|TRBJ2-4
TGTGCCAGCAGTGTTGGGGCGGGGGGGCCCGAAAACATTCAGTACTTC
CASSVGAGGPENIQYF
>TRBV7-2|.|many|TRBJ1-4
TGTGCCAGCAGCTTAGTTTCAGTTACAACTAATGAAAAACTGTTTTTT
CASSLVSVTTNEKLFF
>TRBV6-5|TRBD1|few|TRBJ2-1
TGTGCCAGCAGCGTAGACAGGGGAATCTACAATGAGCAGTTCTTC
CASSVDRGIYNEQFF
>TRBV6-6|.|many|TRBJ1-5
TGTGCCAGCAGTTACGGGGAGCCCAATCAGCCCCAGCATTTT
CASSYGEPNQPQHF
>TRBV4-2|.|many|TRBJ2-7
TGTGCCAGCAGCCAAAGTGACGGGGACTACGAGCAGTACTTC
CASSQSDGDYEQYF
>TRBV5-6|TRBD1|many|TRBJ1-1
TGTGCCAGCAGCTTCGGGACAGGGAACACTGAAGCTTTCTTT
CASSFGTGNTEAFF
>TRBV6-9|.|.|TRBJ2-6
TGTTCCAGCTCGACGTATCATGGCTCTGGGGCCAACGTCCTGACTTTC
CSSSTYHGSGANVLTF